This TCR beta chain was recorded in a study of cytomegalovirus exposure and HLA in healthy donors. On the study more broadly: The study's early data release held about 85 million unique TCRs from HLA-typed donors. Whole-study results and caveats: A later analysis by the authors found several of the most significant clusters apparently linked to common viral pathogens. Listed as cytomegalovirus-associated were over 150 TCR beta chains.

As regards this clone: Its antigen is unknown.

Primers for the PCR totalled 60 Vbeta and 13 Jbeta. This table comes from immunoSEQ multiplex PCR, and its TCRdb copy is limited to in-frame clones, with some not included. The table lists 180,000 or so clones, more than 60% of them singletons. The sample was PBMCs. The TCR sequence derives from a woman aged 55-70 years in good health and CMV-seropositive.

The CDR3 DNA sequence: TGTGCCAGCAGTTACTCTATCACTGAAGCTTTCTTT. This encodes CASSYSITEAFF. This rearrangement joins TRBV6-6 to TRBJ1-1; no definite D call. This CDR3 is built from 12 residues. V was pared by 0 bases and J by 4 bases, with 3 bases between. In germline, CDR1 is MNHNY, CDR2 SVGAGI (reference sequence).